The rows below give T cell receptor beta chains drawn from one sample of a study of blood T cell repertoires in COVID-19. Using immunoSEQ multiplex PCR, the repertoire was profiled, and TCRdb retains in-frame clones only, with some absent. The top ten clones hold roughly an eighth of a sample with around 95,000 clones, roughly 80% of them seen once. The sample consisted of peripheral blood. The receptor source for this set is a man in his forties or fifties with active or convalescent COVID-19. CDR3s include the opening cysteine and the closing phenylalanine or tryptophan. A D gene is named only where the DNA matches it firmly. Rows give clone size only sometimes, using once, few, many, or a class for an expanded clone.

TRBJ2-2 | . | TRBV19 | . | TGTGCCAGTACAGGCGTGGCCGCTGGGTACACCGGGGAGCTGTTTTTT | CASTGVAAGYTGELFF
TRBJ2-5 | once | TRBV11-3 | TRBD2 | TGTGCCAGCAGCTTCCTGAGCGGGAGGGGAGGGGAAGAGACCCAGTACTTC | CASSFLSGRGGEETQYF
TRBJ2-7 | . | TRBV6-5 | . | TGTGCCAGCAGGCTCCAGGGAGGGCAGTACTTC | CASRLQGGQYF
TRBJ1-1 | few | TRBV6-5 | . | TGTGCCAGCAGTTACTCGATCAGGGAGAACACTGAAGCTTTCTTT | CASSYSIRENTEAFF
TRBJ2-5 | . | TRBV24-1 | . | TGTGCCACCAGTGACCCCGGGACAGGCGGGGGAGAGACCCAGTACTTC | CATSDPGTGGGETQYF
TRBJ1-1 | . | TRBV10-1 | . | TGCGCCAGCAGTGACCCAGGCAAGAACACTGAAGCTTTCTTT | CASSDPGKNTEAFF
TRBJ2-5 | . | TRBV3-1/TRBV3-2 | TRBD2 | TGTGCCAGCAGCCCCTGGACTAGCGGGAGTTTCGAGACCCAGTACTTC | CASSPWTSGSFETQYF
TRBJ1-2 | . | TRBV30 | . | TGTGCCTGGAGTGCTGGGCTTCAGGATGGCTACACCTTC | CAWSAGLQDGYTF
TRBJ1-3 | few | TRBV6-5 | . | TGTGCCAGCAGTTACAGGGGGAATTCTGGAAACACCATATATTTT | CASSYRGNSGNTIYF
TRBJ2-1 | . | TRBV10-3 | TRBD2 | TGTGCCATCAGGGAGAGTAGCGGGACTTGGGGGGACAATGAGCAGTTCTTC | CAIRESSGTWGDNEQFF
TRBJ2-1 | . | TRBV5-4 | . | TGTGCCAGCAGCTCGAAGGTAGAGGGGCAGTTCTTC | CASSSKVEGQFF
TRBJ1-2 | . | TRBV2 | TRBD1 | TGTGCCAGCAGAGAAGTTCCGGGACAGCAAATTGCCTTC | CASREVPGQQIAF
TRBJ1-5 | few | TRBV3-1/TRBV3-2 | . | TGTGCCAGCAGCTCCGGGGGGGGCTTGGGCAATCAGCCCCAGCATTTT | CASSSGGGLGNQPQHF
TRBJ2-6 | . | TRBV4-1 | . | TGCGCCAGCAGCCAAGGTTACGGCCAGGCGAGCTCTGGGGCCAACGTCCTGACTTTC | CASSQGYGQASSGANVLTF
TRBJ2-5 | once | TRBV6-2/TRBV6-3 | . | TGTGCCAGCAGTTTCGGGGGAGAGACCCAGTACTTC | CASSFGGETQYF
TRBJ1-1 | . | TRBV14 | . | TGTGCCAGCAGCCCGGGGGGGAACACTGAAGCTTTCTTT | CASSPGGNTEAFF
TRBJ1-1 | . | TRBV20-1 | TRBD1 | TGCAGTGTTACAAAGGGGGCGGGAGCTTTCTTT | CSVTKGAGAFF
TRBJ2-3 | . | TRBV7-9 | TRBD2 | TGTGCCAGCAGCCCGGGGGGTATAGCGGGAGTGGGTCCTACAGATACGCAGTATTTT | CASSPGGIAGVGPTDTQYF
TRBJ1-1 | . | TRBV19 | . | TGTGCCAGTAGTATCCTCCGGGGGAGGACTGAAGCTTTCTTT | CASSILRGRTEAFF
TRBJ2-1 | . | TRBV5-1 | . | TGCGCCAGCAGCCTTGAAGGAGGAACCTACAATGAGCAGTTCTTC | CASSLEGGTYNEQFF
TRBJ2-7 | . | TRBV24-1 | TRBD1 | TGTGCCACCAGTGATACCGGACAGGGGCCGTACGAGCAGTACTTC | CATSDTGQGPYEQYF
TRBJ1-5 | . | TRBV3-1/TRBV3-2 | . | TGTGCCAGCAGCCAAGTAGGGGAGCCCCAGCATTTT | CASSQVGEPQHF
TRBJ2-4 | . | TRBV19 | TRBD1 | TGTGCCAGTAGTCCTCAATCAGGGGGCGACATTCAGTACTTC | CASSPQSGGDIQYF
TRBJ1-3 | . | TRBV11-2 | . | TGTGCCAGCAGCTTATACTCTGGAAACACCATATATTTT | CASSLYSGNTIYF
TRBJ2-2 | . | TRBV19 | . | TGTGCCAGTAGACAAAGGAGTCCGGTGAACACCGGGGAGCTGTTTTTT | CASRQRSPVNTGELFF
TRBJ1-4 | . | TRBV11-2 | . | TGTGCCAGCAGTTCAGGTGAAAAACTGTTTTTT | CASSSGEKLFF
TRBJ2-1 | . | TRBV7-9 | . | TGTGCCAGCAGCGCGGAGGAGGCGGGCTCTCCCTACAATGAGCAGTTCTTC | CASSAEEAGSPYNEQFF
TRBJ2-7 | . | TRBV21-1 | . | TGTGCCAGCAGCAAACGTAAGGGGGCGTTACACGAGCAGTACTTC | CASSKRKGALHEQYF
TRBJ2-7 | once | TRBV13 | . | TGTGCCAGCAGCTTACACAGGGTCCAGCAGTACTTC | CASSLHRVQQYF
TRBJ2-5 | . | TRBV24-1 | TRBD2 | TGTGCCACCAGTGATCCCGGACTAGCAGAGCAAGAGACCCAGTACTTC | CATSDPGLAEQETQYF
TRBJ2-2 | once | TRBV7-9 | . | TGTGCCAGCAGCTTAGGGACAGAAAACCCCGGGGAGCTGTTTTTT | CASSLGTENPGELFF
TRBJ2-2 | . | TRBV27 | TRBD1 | TGTGCCAGCAGCCCGGGACAGGGGAACACCGGGGAGCTGTTTTTT | CASSPGQGNTGELFF
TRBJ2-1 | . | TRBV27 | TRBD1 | TGTGCCAGCAAGACAGGGACCTACAATGAGCAGTTCTTC | CASKTGTYNEQFF
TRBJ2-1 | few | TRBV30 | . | TGTGCCTGGTCAGGGGCGGGTGAGCAGTTCTTC | CAWSGAGEQFF
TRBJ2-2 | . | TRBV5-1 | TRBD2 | TGCGCCAGCAGCTCAGCGGGAGCGGACACCGGGGAGCTGTTTTTT | CASSSAGADTGELFF
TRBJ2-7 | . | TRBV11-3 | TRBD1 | TGTGCCAGCAGCTTAGCCGGGACAGGGACCTACGAGCAGTACTTC | CASSLAGTGTYEQYF
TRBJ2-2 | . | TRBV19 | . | TGTGCCAGTAGTACGAGTACGAACACCGGGGAGCTGTTTTTT | CASSTSTNTGELFF
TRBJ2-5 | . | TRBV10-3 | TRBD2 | TGTGCCACGGGGGGAAGCGGGAGAGATCAAGAGACCCAGTACTTC | CATGGSGRDQETQYF
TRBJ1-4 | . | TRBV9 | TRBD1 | TGTGCCAGCAGCCCCGGCCGGGGACAGGACTTGGGGAAACTGTTTTTT | CASSPGRGQDLGKLFF
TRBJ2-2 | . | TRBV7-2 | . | TGTGCCAGCAGCTCGACATCATCAGAAAACACCGGGGAGCTGTTTTTT | CASSSTSSENTGELFF
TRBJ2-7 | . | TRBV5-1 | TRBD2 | TGCGCCAGCAGCTCTACATCGTCGACTAGCGGGAATTACACCTACGAGCAGTACTTC | CASSSTSSTSGNYTYEQYF
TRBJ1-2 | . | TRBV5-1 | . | TGCGCCAGCAGCACACTACAGGGCCGTGATGGCTACACCTTC | CASSTLQGRDGYTF